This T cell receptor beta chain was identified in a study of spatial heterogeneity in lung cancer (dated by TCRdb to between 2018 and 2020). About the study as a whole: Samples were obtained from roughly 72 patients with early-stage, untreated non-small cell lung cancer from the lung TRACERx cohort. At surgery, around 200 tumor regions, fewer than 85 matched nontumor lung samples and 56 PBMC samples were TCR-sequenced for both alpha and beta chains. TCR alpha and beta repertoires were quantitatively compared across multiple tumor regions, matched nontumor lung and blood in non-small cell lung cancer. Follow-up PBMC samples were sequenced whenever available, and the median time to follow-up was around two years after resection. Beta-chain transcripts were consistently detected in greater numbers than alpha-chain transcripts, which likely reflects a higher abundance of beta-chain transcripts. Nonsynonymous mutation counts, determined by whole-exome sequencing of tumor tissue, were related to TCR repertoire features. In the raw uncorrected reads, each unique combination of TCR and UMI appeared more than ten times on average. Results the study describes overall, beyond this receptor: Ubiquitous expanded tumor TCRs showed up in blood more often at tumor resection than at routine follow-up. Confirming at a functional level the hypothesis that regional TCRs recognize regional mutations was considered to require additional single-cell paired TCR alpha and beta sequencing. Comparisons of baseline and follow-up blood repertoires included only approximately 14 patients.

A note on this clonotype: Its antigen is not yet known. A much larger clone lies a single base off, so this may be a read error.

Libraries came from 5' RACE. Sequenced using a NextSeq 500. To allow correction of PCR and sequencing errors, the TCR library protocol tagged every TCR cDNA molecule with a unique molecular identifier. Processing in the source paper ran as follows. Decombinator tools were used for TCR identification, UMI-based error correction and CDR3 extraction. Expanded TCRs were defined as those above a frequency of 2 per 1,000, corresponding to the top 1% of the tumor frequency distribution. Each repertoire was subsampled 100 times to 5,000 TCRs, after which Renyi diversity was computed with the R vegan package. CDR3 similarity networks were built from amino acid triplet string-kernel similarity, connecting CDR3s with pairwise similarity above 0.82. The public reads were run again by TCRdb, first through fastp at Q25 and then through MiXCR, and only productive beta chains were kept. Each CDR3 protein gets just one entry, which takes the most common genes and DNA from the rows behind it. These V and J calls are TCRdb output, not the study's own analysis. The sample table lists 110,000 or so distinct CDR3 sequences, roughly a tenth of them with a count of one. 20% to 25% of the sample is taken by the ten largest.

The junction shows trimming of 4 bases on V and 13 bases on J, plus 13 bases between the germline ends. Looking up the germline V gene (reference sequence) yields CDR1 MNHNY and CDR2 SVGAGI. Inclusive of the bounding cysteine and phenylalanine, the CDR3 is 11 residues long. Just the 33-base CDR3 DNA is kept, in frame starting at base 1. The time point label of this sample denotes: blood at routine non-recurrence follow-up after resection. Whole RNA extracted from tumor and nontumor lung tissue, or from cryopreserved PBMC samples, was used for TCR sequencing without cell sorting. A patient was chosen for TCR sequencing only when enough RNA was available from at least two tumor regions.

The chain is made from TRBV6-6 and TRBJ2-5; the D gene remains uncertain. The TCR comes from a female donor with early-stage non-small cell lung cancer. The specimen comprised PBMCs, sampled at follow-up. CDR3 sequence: CASSSWPLWYF. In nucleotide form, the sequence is TGTGCCAGCAGTTCCTGGCCCTTGTGGTACTTC.